The 18 T cell receptor beta chains given below trace back to one sample, sequenced in a study of T cell responses to AZD1222 COVID-19 vaccine. Some clones are missing from TCRdb's copy, which holds only in-frame ones; the method was immunoSEQ multiplex PCR. The sample holds 150,000 to 200,000 clones, 85% to 95% seen once. The source was peripheral blood, collected on day 0 of AZD1222 vaccination. The source of these receptors is an adult in good health.

The chain carries TRBV16 and TRBJ2-2; 10 bases match TRBD2. Losses at the gene ends were 4 bases for V and 1 base for J; bases not matched to a gene: 3. This CDR3 has 16 amino acids. Germline V gives CDR1 KGHSY, CDR2 FQNENV. CDR3 amino acids: CASSLWTSGNTGELFF. DNA of the CDR3: TGTGCCAGCAGCCTCTGGACTAGCGGGAACACCGGGGAGCTGTTTTTT.

The rearrangement uses TRBV7-9 and TRBJ1-2; D uncertain. The CDR3 runs 15 residues. Germline assignment: CDR1 SEHNR and CDR2 FQNEAQ (reference sequence). Trimming took 1 base from V and 0 from J, leaving 9 bases between them. Here the CDR3 reads CASSLDLAANYGYTF. In DNA, the CDR3 is TGTGCCAGCAGCTTAGATTTGGCAGCTAACTATGGCTACACCTTC.

V gene TRBV19 combines with J gene TRBJ1-2; 11 bases match TRBD1. The V gene's germline CDR1 is LNHDA and CDR2 SQIVND (reference sequence). The CDR3 is 14 amino acids. Germline trimming cut 7 bases from V and 2 bases from J; bases unmatched to any gene: 3. The CDR3 DNA sequence: TGTGCCAGTACCCGGGACAGGGGGAACTATGGCTACACCTTC. Amino acids: CASTRDRGNYGYTF.

This chain uses TRBV7-3 with TRBJ2-7; D is unclear. The CDR3 length is 15 residues. Germline V CDR1 and CDR2: SGHTA, FQGTGA. Trimming cost V 6 bases and J 7 bases, with 22 bases left between them. CDR3 residues: CASSLAVGPSHEQYF. In DNA, the CDR3 is TGTGCCAGCAGTTTAGCTGTTGGCCCGTCTCATGAGCAGTACTTC.

V is TRBV27 and J is TRBJ1-6; a weak D match, TRBD1 (5 bases). The germline V gene has CDR1 MNHEY and CDR2 SMNVEV (reference sequence). CDR3 length equals 14 residues. V lost 0 bases, J lost 14 bases, and 14 bases lay in between. The CDR3 reads CASSLSYRKQALHF. CDR3 DNA sequence: TGTGCCAGCAGTTTATCGTACAGGAAGCAGGCCCTCCACTTT.

V is TRBV28 and J is TRBJ2-7; TRBD1 matches at 8 bases. This CDR3 has 15 amino acids. With 5 bases clipped from V and 1 base from J, the junction kept 7 bases outside the gene matches. CDR1 and CDR2 from the germline V gene are MDHEN and SYDVKM. CDR3 coding DNA: TGTGCCAGCAGTGCTCCGGGACAGGTGTCCTACGAGCAGTACTTC. Protein: CASSAPGQVSYEQYF.

V is TRBV5-5 and J is TRBJ1-2, with D maybe TRBD1 (5 bases). CDR1 and CDR2 from the germline V gene are SGHKS and YYEKEE (reference sequence). Trimming removed 0 bases at V and 4 bases at J, with 10 bases between. The CDR3 is 14 residues long. CDR3 bases: TGTGCCAGCAGCTTGGCCACAGGCCTCTATGGCTACACCTTC. Translated, it gives CASSLATGLYGYTF. The full variable domain, with the rest looked up from reference TRBV5-5 and TRBJ1-2, is DAGVTQSPTHLIKTRGQQVTLRCSPISGHKSVSWYQQVLGQGPQFIFQYYEKEERGRGNFPDRFSARQFPNYSSELNVNALLLGDSALYLCASSLATGLYGYTFGSGTRLTVV.

The chain carries TRBV10-3 and TRBJ2-5; 7 bases are a match to TRBD2. The CDR3 consists of 13 residues. Germline lookup yields CDR1 ENHRY and CDR2 SYGVKD. The V gene end was trimmed by 6 bases and the J gene end by 5 bases; junction bases not matched to a gene: 6. CDR3 nucleotide sequence: TGTGCCATCAGGGTCGGGGGGACGGAGACCCAGTACTTC. It translates to CAIRVGGTETQYF.

This clone has only one observation. The chain uses TRBV4-1 and TRBJ1-6, with D unresolved. Germline-derived CDR1 and CDR2 are MGHRA and YSYEKL. CDR3 length: 13 residues. The V gene lost 1 base and the J gene lost 9 bases, with 7 bases spanning the gap. CDR3 in amino acids: CASSQVRGSPLHF. DNA of the CDR3: TGCGCCAGCAGCCAAGTTCGGGGTTCACCCCTCCACTTT.

The gene calls are TRBV28 and TRBJ1-1; D not certain. Trimming took 2 bases from V and 8 from J, leaving 9 bases between them. Germline V CDR1 and CDR2: MDHEN, SYDVKM. The CDR3 has 12 residues. The CDR3 DNA reads TGTGCCAGCAGTTTAATCCGGCGAGAAGCTTTCTTT. It yields the protein CASSLIRREAFF.

The V call is TRBV5-4, the J call TRBJ1-2, with a tentative D call TRBD1 (5 bases). The germline V and J ends were trimmed by 4 bases and 8 bases, with 12 bases remaining between them. Germline V lookup: CDR1 SGHNT, CDR2 YYREEE (reference sequence). CDR3 length: 12 amino acids. CDR3 sequence: CASSLPQGGYTF. CDR3 DNA sequence: TGTGCCAGCAGCCTTCCCCAGGGAGGCTACACCTTC.

The chain links TRBV13 to TRBJ2-3; D is unclear. This CDR3 region has 14 residues. Trimming removed 2 bases at V and 10 bases at J, with 16 bases between. Germline CDR1 PRHDT, CDR2 FYEKMQ (reference sequence). The chain's CDR3 is CASSLSPLVASQYF. The CDR3 nucleotides read TGTGCCAGCAGCTTATCACCCCTCGTGGCCTCGCAGTATTTT.

The rearrangement uses TRBV14 and TRBJ2-5, with 9 nucleotides matching TRBD1. V trimming: 6 bases; J trimming: 5 bases; junction bases outside the gene matches: 4. Germline values: CDR1 SGHDN, CDR2 FVKESK. The CDR3 runs 13 residues. The CDR3 bases are TGTGCCAGCAGACAGGGGGCGCGGGAGACCCAGTACTTC. This codes for CASRQGARETQYF.

The chain combines TRBV6-6 with TRBJ1-5, with 7 bases aligning to TRBD1. The CDR3 length is 13 residues. With 2 bases clipped from V and 9 bases from J, the junction kept 4 bases outside the gene matches. Germline-derived CDR1 and CDR2 are MNHNY and SVGAGI (reference sequence). CDR3 amino acids: CASSYPQGWPQHF. The CDR3 DNA is TGTGCCAGCAGTTACCCACAGGGGTGGCCCCAGCATTTT.

The rearrangement uses TRBV7-8 and TRBJ1-5; TRBD1 aligns across 9 bases. V lost 4 bases and J lost 0; bases outside the gene matches: 4. The CDR3 covers 16 residues. Germline V lookup: CDR1 SGHVS, CDR2 FQNEAQ. CDR3 in amino acids: CASSSWTGDSNQPQHF. CDR3 sequence (DNA): TGTGCCAGCAGCTCATGGACAGGGGATAGCAATCAGCCCCAGCATTTT.

The gene calls are TRBV3-1 (or the pseudogene TRBV3-2) and TRBJ2-7; no definite D call. Trimming cost V 5 bases and J 3 bases, with 11 bases left between them. CDR1 LGHDT and CDR2 YNNKEL come from the germline V gene (reference sequence). CDR3 size: 13 residues. DNA of the CDR3: TGTGCCAGCAGCGCCCTCGGTCACTACGAGCAGTACTTC. As protein: CASSALGHYEQYF.

CDR3 bases: TGTGCCAGCAGCTTAATGGGACTAGGGGAGACCCAGTACTTC. Its translation: CASSLMGLGETQYF. J is TRBJ2-5 and V is TRBV7-3, with 8 positions matching TRBD2. CDR1 is SGHTA, CDR2 FQGTGA, per germline. After removal of 1 base from V and 5 bases from J, the junction contained 3 bases not matched to a gene. The CDR3 extends over 14 amino acids.

This sequence joins TRBV6-1 and TRBJ2-3; D is perhaps TRBD2 (5 bases). Germline assignment: CDR1 MNHNS and CDR2 SASEGT. CDR3 size: 15 residues. Trimming shortened V by 2 bases and J by 3 bases, and 12 bases separated the two germline ends. Here the CDR3 reads CASSEIGVGTDTQYF. The CDR3 nucleotides read TGTGCCAGCAGTGAAATCGGGGTCGGGACAGATACGCAGTATTTT.